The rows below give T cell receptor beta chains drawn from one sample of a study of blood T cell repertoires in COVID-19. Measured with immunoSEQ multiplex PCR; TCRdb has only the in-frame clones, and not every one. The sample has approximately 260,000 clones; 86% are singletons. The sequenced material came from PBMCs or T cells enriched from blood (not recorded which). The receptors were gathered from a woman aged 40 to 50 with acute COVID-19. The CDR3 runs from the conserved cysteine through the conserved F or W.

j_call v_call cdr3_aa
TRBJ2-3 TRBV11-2 CASSLDMDTQYF
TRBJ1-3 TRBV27 CASGKTGPSGNTIYF
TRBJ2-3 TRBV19 CASSAKQREPLTDTQYF
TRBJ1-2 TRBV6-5 CASSPTGQVYGYTF
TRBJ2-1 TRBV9 CASSLSGTSEHNEHFF
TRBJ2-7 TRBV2 CASSPTSGTLEEDF
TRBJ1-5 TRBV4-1 CASSQERNQPQHF
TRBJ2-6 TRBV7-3 CASRRQGPRSGANVLTF
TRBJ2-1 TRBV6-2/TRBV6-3 CASSYGGAGGKNNEQFF
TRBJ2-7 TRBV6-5 CASRVFTGVHEQYF
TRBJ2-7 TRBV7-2 CASSLPGGIDEQYF
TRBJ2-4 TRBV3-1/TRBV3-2 CASSQGTAFLAKNIQYF
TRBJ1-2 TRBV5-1 CASSSDRTNYGYTF
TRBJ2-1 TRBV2 CARQNLRGLHEQFF
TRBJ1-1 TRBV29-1 CSVDPWTDRVSDTEAFF
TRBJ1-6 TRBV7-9 CVSSPGSVNSPLHF
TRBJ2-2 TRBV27 CASRGDRVVTGELFF
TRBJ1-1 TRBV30 CAWNPQGFTEAFF
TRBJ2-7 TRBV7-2 CASSLGTGDSYEQYF
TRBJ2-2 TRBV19 CARSRGTGGFGGELFF
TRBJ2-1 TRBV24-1 CATSDFSGRSYNEQFF
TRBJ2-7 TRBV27 CASSLNRGTTYEQYF
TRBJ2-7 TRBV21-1 CASTTFLEEGESYEQYF
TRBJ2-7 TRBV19 CASRHGGQGAYEQYF
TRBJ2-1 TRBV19 CASGLSLSSYNEQFF
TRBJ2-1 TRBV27 CASSLSTGARYNEQFF
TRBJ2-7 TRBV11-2 CASRPRQSYEQYF
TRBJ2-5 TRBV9 CASSASGAQETQYF
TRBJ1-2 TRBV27 CASSLTGGSGYTF
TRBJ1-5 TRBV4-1 CASSGTPDRGGQPQHF
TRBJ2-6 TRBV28 CASEDRPSGANVLTF
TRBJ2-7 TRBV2 CASSLSGRTYEQYF
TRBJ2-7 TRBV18 CASSTGQGPNHEQYF
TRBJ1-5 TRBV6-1 CASSENKRAGQPQHF
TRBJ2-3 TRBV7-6 CASSLVAGEPDTQYF
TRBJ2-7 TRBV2 CASSAAQASYEQYF
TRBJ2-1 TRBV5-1 CASSLSPGQGGNEQFF
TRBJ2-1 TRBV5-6 CASSFLSGDGNEQFF
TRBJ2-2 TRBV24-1 CATSDRSLMDSFANTGELFF
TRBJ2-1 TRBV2 CASRASGSFYNEQFF
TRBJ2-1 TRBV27 CASSSNPGLAGGNEQFF
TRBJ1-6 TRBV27 CASSLSGNSPLHF
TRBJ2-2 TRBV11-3 CASNRREGLGELFF
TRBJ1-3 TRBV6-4 CASSDTRQGGRSGNTIYF
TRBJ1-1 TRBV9 CASSVVSGPGGSTEAFF
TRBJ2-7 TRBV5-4 CASRKGTGTSIYEQYF
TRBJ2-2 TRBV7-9 CASSLVQGGTGELFF
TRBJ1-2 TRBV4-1 CASSLRGGDDGYTF